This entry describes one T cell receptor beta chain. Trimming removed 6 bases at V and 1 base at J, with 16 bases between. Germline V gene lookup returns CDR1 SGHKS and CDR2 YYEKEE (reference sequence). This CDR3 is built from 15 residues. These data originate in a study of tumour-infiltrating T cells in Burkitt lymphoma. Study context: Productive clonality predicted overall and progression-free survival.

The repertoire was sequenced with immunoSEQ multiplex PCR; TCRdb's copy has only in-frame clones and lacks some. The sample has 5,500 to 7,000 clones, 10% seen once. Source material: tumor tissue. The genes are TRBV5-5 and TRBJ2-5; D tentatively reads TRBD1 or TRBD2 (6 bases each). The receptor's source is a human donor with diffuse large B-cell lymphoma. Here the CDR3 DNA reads TGTGCCAGCATCCGCCGAGGGGGGACCCAAGAGACCCAGTACTTC. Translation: CASIRRGGTQETQYF.